One and the same sample provided the 21 T cell receptor beta chains below, sequenced in a study of shared clonotypes between healthy human individuals. Only in-frame clones appear in the TCRdb table, and some are missing; sequencing was by immunoSEQ multiplex PCR. This table has roughly 1 million clones, 75% to 80% appearing once. Specimen: memory CD4+ T cells from PBMCs. Subset specified: CD45RA-negative fraction. The receptors derive from a man younger than 35 in good health. Some clones in this sample may be carry-over from other donors' samples.

Only one count was recorded for this clone. The J gene is TRBJ1-3, the V gene TRBV2; 11 bases map to TRBD1. CDR1 SNHLY and CDR2 FYNNEI come from the germline V gene. The CDR3 is 14 residues long. The trim removed 6 bases at V and 2 bases at J, leaving 0 bases unmatched. This CDR3 reads CASRGQGAGNTIYF. The CDR3 nucleotides read TGTGCCAGCAGGGGACAGGGGGCTGGAAACACCATATATTTT.

V and J are TRBV6-4 and TRBJ1-1; TRBD1 matches 7 bases. V was pared by 4 bases and J by 6 bases, with 5 bases of the junction left unmatched. Germline V gene sequence: CDR1 MRHNA, CDR2 SNTAGT. The CDR3 runs to 13 residues. The CDR3 DNA reads TGTGCCAGCAGTGGACAGGGTGGGGCTGAAGCTTTCTTT. This encodes CASSGQGGAEAFF.

The V gene is TRBV28, the J gene TRBJ1-4, with 7 bases lining up with TRBD1. The V segment lost 2 bases and the J segment 5 bases; nucleotides outside the gene matches: 5. The length of the CDR3 is 15 residues. CDR1 and CDR2 from the germline V gene are MDHEN and SYDVKM. CDR3 sequence: CASSLPTGVNEKLFF. As DNA, the CDR3 is TGTGCCAGCAGTTTACCCACAGGGGTAAATGAAAAACTGTTTTTT.

This clone was recorded only once. The rearrangement joins TRBV30 to TRBJ1-1; 7 bases map to TRBD1. This CDR3 spans 13 amino acids. Unmatched junction bases numbered 4, after V lost 3 bases and J lost 3 bases. Germline assignment: CDR1 GTSNPN and CDR2 SVGIG (reference sequence). CDR3 loop: CAWSDRAYTEAFF. The CDR3, as DNA: TGTGCCTGGAGCGACAGGGCCTACACTGAAGCTTTCTTT. Together with reference TRBV30 and TRBJ1-1, the CDR3 gives the full variable domain: SQTIHQWPATLVQPVGSPLSLECTVEGTSNPNLYWYRQAAGRGLQLLFYSVGIGQISSEVPQNLSASRPQDRQFILSSKKLLLSDSGFYLCAWSDRAYTEAFFGQGTRLTVV.

The chain carries TRBV7-9 and TRBJ2-5, with D tentatively TRBD2 (6 bases). Trimming pared 4 bases from V and 0 bases from J, leaving 15 bases between. The CDR3 consists of 16 residues. Germline CDR1 reads SEHNR; CDR2 reads FQNEAQ (reference sequence). The CDR3 protein is CASSSQRAAYQETQYF. The CDR3, as DNA: TGTGCCAGCAGCTCCCAGCGGGCCGCGTACCAAGAGACCCAGTACTTC.

The chain uses TRBV13 and TRBJ2-5; TRBD1 might be the D (6 bases). V was clipped by 4 bases and J by 5 bases, with 20 bases between them. The germline V gene encodes CDR1 PRHDT and CDR2 FYEKMQ (reference sequence). The CDR3 totals 16 residues. CDR3 sequence (DNA): TGTGCCAGCAGCTCCCCCCGAGGCAGGGGTGACGAGACCCAGTACTTC. Amino acids: CASSSPRGRGDETQYF.

With regard to this clone: The same CDR3 also results from other DNA sequences found in this sample. V is TRBV29-1 and J is TRBJ2-7, with unresolved D. Trimming left V 4 bases short and J 2 bases short, with 9 bases between. This CDR3 is 12 amino acids long. The germline gives CDR1 SQVTM, CDR2 ANQGSEA. CDR3 in amino acids: CSVVGTTYEQYF. In DNA, the CDR3 is TGCAGCGTTGTAGGTACAACCTACGAGCAGTACTTC.

The rearrangement links TRBV9 to TRBJ1-4; possible D gene TRBD1, 6 bases. In germline, CDR1 is SGDLS, CDR2 YYNGEE. This CDR3 has 16 amino acids. Trimming removed 2 bases at V and 3 bases at J, with 14 bases between. In DNA form, the CDR3 reads TGTGCCAGCAGCGTGGGGTCGGCAGGGGCTAATGAAAAACTGTTTTTT. It codes for CASSVGSAGANEKLFF.

The chain carries TRBV18 and TRBJ1-2, with D hard to call. V lost 3 bases and J lost 8, with 16 bases in between. Per the germline V gene, CDR1 is KGHSH and CDR2 is LQKENI. CDR3 length: 14 residues. The CDR3: CASSPPGRAGGYTF. CDR3 bases: TGTGCCAGCTCACCTCCCGGGAGGGCGGGCGGCTACACCTTC.

V is TRBV30 and J is TRBJ1-5; D may be TRBD1 (6 bases). V was cut by 5 bases and J by 2 bases, with 10 bases left in between. CDR1 GTSNPN and CDR2 SVGIG come from the germline V gene (reference sequence). The CDR3 runs to 13 residues. The CDR3 protein is CAWAHRGNQPQHF. CDR3 in DNA: TGTGCCTGGGCCCACAGGGGCAATCAGCCCCAGCATTTT.

The J gene is TRBJ2-7, the V gene TRBV6-5; 8 nucleotides line up with TRBD2. The CDR3 covers 13 residues. J was trimmed by 1 base and V by 7 bases; bases with no gene match: 3. Germline CDR1 reads MNHEY; CDR2 reads SVGAGI. The CDR3 loop reads CASTPGGSYEQYF. The CDR3 nucleotides read TGTGCCAGCACCCCGGGAGGGTCCTACGAGCAGTACTTC.

The V and J genes are TRBV2 and TRBJ1-1; possibly TRBD1 for D (5 bases). Trimming took off 3 bases at V and 6 bases at J, with 11 bases between the two ends. The germline V gene has CDR1 SNHLY and CDR2 FYNNEI. The CDR3 has 13 amino acids. CDR3 bases: TGTGCCAGCAGTGATTGGGGGACGGCTGAAGCTTTCTTT. It codes for CASSDWGTAEAFF. Full variable domain (remainder filled in from reference TRBV2 and TRBJ1-1): EPEVTQTPSHQVTQMGQEVILRCVPISNHLYFYWYRQILGQKVEFLVSFYNNEISEKSEIFDDQFSVERPDGSNFTLKIRSTKLEDSAMYFCASSDWGTAEAFFGQGTRLTVV.

V is TRBV5-1 and J is TRBJ2-7; 8 positions agree with TRBD1. The CDR3 has 16 residues. Trimming took 6 bases from V and 3 from J; bases not matched to a gene: 14. Germline loops: CDR1 SGHRS, CDR2 YFSETQ. The CDR3 DNA reads TGCGCCAGCACCCGACGTGGGACAGGCGCCATCTACGAGCAGTACTTC. It encodes CASTRRGTGAIYEQYF. The full variable domain, with the rest looked up from reference TRBV5-1 and TRBJ2-7, is KAGVTQTPRYLIKTRGQQVTLSCSPISGHRSVSWYQQTPGQGLQFLFEYFSETQRNKGNFPGRFSGRQFSNSRSEMNVSTLELGDSALYLCASTRRGTGAIYEQYFGPGTRLTVT.

V and J are TRBV7-6 and TRBJ2-3; D perhaps matches TRBD2 (5 bases). There are 14 residues in the CDR3. In germline, CDR1 is SGHVS, CDR2 FNYEAQ. The germline V and J ends were trimmed by 2 bases and 3 bases, with 9 bases remaining between them. The CDR3 sequence: CASSLFGETDTQYF. For the CDR3, the DNA is TGTGCCAGCAGCTTATTTGGGGAGACAGATACGCAGTATTTT.

The V and J genes are TRBV9 and TRBJ1-2, with 11 bases lining up with TRBD1. Germline CDR1 reads SGDLS; CDR2 reads YYNGEE. V trimming: 3 bases; J trimming: 5 bases; junction bases outside the gene matches: 6. This CDR3 comprises 15 residues. CDR3 DNA sequence: TGTGCCAGCAGCGGAACCGGGACAGGGGGTTATGGCTACACCTTC. Its protein product is CASSGTGTGGYGYTF.

This chain joins TRBV30 and TRBJ2-1; D perhaps matches TRBD1 (5 bases). V shed 3 bases and J shed 9 bases, with 18 bases lying between them. Germline assignment: CDR1 GTSNPN and CDR2 SVGIG (reference sequence). The CDR3 loop spans 14 amino acids. This chain's CDR3 is CAWSLRQGTGEQFF. CDR3 DNA: TGTGCCTGGAGCCTCCGGCAGGGCACGGGTGAGCAGTTCTTC.

The CDR3: CASASGGARSEQFF. In DNA form, the CDR3 reads TGTGCCAGCGCTAGCGGGGGGGCGCGATCTGAGCAGTTCTTC. The chain joins TRBV28 to TRBJ2-1; 12 bases fit TRBD2. J gave up 9 bases and V 8 bases, and 8 bases lay outside the gene matches. The CDR3 totals 14 residues. Germline V gene sequence: CDR1 MDHEN, CDR2 SYDVKM.

V usage is TRBV28 and J usage is TRBJ2-7; possibly TRBD1 or TRBD2 for D (5 bases each). This CDR3 region has 13 residues. Between the trimmed V and J ends, which lost 2 bases and 5 bases, there was a span of 10 bases. Germline CDR1 is MDHEN and CDR2 is SYDVKM. CDR3 residues: CASSLQGPNEQYF. In DNA, the CDR3 is TGTGCCAGCAGTTTACAGGGACCCAACGAGCAGTACTTC.

V usage is TRBV5-1 and J usage is TRBJ1-1, with 10 bases lining up with TRBD1. V lost 4 bases to trimming and J lost 1 base; unmatched junction nucleotides: 7. Germline V gene sequence: CDR1 SGHRS, CDR2 YFSETQ. This CDR3 has 16 residues. Here the CDR3 reads CASSGGQGRWNTEAFF. Here the CDR3 DNA reads TGCGCCAGCAGCGGGGGACAGGGGCGATGGAACACTGAAGCTTTCTTT.

Comments on this clone: A much bigger clone sits one base away, suggesting this may be a read error. The rearrangement links TRBV29-1 to TRBJ1-2; tentatively, D is TRBD1 (5 bases). Trimming took 8 bases from V and 7 from J, leaving 17 bases between them. The CDR3 consists of 12 residues. Germline-derived CDR1 and CDR2 are SQVTM and ANQGSEA. CDR3 nucleotide sequence: TGCAGCATTGTACAGGCTGAGAGTGGCTACACCTTC. This sequence encodes CSIVQAESGYTF.

CDR3 region: CASSREGPPGGNTEAFF. The CDR3 DNA reads as TGCGCCAGCAGCCGAGAAGGCCCCCCAGGGGGGAACACTGAAGCTTTCTTT. The chain combines TRBV4-3 with TRBJ1-1; 7 bases map to TRBD1. The CDR3 consists of 17 residues. The J segment lost 1 base and the V segment lost 4 bases, leaving 12 bases of the junction unmatched. Germline CDR1 reads LGHNA; CDR2 reads YSLEER.